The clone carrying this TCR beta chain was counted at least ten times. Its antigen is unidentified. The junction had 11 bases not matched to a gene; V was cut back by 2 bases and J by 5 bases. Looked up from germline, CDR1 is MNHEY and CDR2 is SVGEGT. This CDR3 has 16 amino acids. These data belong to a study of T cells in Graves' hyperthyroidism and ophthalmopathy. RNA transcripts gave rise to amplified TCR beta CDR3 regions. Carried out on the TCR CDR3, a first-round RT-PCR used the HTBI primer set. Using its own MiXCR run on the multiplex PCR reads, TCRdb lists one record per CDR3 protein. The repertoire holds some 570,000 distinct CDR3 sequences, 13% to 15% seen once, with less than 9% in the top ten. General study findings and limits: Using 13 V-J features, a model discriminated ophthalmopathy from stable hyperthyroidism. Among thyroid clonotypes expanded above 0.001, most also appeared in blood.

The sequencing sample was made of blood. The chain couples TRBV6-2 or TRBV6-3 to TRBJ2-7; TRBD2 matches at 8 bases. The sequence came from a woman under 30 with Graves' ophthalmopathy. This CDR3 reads CASSYTLPGGFDEQYF. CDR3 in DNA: TGTGCCAGCAGTTACACCCTCCCGGGAGGGTTTGACGAGCAGTACTTC.